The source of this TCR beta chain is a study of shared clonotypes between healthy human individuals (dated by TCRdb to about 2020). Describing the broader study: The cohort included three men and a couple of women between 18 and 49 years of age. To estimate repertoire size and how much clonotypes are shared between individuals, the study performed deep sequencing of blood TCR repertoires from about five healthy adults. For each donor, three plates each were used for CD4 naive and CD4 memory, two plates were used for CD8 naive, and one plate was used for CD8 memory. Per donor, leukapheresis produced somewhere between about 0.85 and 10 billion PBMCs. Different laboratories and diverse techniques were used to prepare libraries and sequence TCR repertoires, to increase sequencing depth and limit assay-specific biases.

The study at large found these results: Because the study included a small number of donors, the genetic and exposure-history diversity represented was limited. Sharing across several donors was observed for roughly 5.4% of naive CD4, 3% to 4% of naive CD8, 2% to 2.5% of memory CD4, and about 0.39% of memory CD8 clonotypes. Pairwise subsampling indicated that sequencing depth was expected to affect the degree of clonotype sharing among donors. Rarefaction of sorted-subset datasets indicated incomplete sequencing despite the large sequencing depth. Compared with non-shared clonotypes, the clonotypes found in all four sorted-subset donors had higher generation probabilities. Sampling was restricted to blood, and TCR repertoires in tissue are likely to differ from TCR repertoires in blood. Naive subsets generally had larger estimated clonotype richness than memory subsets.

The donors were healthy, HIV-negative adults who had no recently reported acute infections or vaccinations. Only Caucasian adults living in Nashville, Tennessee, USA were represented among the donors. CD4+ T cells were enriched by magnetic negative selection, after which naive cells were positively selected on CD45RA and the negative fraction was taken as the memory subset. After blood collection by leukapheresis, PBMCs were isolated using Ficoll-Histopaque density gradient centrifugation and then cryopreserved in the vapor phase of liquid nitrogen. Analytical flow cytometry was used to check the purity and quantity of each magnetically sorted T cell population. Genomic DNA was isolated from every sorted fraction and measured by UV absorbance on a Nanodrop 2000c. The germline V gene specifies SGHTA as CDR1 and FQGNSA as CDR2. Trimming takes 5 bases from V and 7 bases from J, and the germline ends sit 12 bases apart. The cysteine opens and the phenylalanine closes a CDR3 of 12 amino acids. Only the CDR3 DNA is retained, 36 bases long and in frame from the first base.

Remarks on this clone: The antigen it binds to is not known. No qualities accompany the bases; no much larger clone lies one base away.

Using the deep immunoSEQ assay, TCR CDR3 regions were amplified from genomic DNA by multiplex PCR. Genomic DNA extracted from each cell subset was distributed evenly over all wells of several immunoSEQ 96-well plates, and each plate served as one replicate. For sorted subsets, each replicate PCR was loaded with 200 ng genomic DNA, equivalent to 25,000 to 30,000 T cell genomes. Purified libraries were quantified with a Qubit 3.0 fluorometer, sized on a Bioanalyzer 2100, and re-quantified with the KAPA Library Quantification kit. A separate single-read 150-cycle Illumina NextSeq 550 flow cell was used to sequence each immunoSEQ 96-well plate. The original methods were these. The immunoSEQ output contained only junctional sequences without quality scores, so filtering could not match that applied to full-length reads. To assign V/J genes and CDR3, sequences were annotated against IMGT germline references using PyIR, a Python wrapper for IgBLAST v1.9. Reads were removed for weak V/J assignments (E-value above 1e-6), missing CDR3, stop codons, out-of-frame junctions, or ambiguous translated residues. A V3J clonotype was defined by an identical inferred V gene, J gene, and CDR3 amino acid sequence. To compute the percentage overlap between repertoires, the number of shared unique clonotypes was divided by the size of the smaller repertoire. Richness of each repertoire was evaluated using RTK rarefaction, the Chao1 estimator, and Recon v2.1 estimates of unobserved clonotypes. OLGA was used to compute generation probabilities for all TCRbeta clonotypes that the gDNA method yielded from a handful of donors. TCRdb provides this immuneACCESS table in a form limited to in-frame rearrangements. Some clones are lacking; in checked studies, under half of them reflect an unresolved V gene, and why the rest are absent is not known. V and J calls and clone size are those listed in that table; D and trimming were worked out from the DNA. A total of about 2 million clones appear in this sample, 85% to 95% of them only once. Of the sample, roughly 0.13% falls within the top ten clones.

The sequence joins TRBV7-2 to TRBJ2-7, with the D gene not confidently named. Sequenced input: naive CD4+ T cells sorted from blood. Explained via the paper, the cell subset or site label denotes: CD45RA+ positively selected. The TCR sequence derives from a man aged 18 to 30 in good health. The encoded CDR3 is CASSPQLGEQYF. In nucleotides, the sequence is TGTGCCAGCAGCCCACAACTGGGGGAGCAGTACTTC.